This record concerns one T cell receptor beta chain sequence. Its cognate antigen has yet to be identified. No clone much larger than this one lies a single base away; base qualities are absent. TCRbeta CDR3 regions were amplified from genomic DNA using the immunoSEQ Assay, a bias-controlled multiplex PCR. The source study handled its data this way. The number of nucleated cells in each sample was estimated by amplification of reference gene primers within the assay. To quantify the absolute abundance of each unique TCRbeta CDR3 rearrangement, sequence reads were collapsed and filtered. Productive Simpson clonality was computed per sample as the square root of Simpson's diversity index over productive rearrangements. Sourced from immuneACCESS, this table was stored by TCRdb with only in-frame sequences that have V and J called. A share of the clones is absent; for the studies checked, an unresolved V gene accounts for under half, and the remainder has no known explanation. V and J calls plus clone size are reproduced from that table; the DNA served to infer D and trimming. Here the sample has 65,000 to 85,000 clones; approximately 78% occur a single time. Over 15% of the sample lies in the top ten.

The junction shows trimming of 0 bases on V and 2 bases on J, plus 8 bases between the germline ends. Counted from cysteine to phenylalanine, this CDR3 has 15 amino acids. Only the CDR3 DNA is retained, 45 bases long and in frame from the first base. From a lookup of the germline V gene (reference sequence), CDR1 and CDR2 are MNHEY and SMNVEV. The collaborating institutions used their own protocols to collect whole blood in K2EDTA tubes. For TCRbeta analysis, collaborator samples were shipped as frozen whole blood, as isolated PBMCs, or as DNA extracted from either sample type. This sample was included in a study of blood T cell repertoires in COVID-19 (dated by TCRdb to about 2020). For the study in its entirety: The collaborator samples originated in the United States, Italy and Spain and spanned the acute and convalescent phases of COVID-19. The material from the prospective study consisted of cDNA or gDNA derived from T cells, B-cell-depleted T cells, or PBMCs. The dataset comprised deeply sampled blood TCRbeta repertoires from subjects exposed to, actively infected with, or recovered from COVID-19. The repertoires were released in a freely available public database intended as a resource for research on the immune response to SARS-CoV-2. Samples came from the ongoing ImmuneRACE study (first 160 participants) plus 1,254 subjects from 6 global collaborators. Sample metadata almost always included a de-identified subject ID, COVID-19 status, age in years and sex. Where available, HLA class I and class II types were taken from metadata supplied by the sample provider and were not determined by assay-based typing. Broader findings and caveats from the paper: Clinical and demographic metadata were provided uncurated, with the amount varying by source and participant.

This sequence originates from a woman aged 55-70 years with acute or convalescent COVID-19. The chain was built from TRBV27 and TRBJ2-4; a weak D assignment points to TRBD1 (5 bases agree). Sequenced input: peripheral blood. The sequenced DNA is TGTGCCAGCAGTTTATCTGGGGCGACCAAAAACATTCAGTACTTC. Its translation reads: CASSLSGATKNIQYF.